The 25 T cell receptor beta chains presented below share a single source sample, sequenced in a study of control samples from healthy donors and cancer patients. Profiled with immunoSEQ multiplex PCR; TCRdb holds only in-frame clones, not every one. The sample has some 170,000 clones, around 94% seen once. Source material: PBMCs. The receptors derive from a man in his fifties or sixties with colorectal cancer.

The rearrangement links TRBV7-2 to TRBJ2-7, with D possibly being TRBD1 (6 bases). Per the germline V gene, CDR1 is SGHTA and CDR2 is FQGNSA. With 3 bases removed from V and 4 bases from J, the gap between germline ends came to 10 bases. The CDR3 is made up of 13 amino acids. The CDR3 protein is CASSLGHGYEQYF. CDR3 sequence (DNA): TGTGCCAGCAGCTTGGGACACGGGTACGAGCAGTACTTC.

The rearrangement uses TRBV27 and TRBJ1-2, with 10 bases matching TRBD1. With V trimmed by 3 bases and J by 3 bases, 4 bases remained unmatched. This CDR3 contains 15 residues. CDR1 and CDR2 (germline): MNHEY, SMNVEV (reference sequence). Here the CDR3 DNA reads TGTGCCAGCAGTTTGGGGACAGGGGAATACTATGGCTACACCTTC. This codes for CASSLGTGEYYGYTF.

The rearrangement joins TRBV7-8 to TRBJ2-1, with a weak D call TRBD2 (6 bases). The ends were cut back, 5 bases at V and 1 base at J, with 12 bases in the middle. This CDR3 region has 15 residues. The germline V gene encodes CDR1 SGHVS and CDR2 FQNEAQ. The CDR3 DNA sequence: TGTGCCAGCAGCCGGGTAGGGACTTCCTACAATGAGCAGTTCTTC. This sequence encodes CASSRVGTSYNEQFF.

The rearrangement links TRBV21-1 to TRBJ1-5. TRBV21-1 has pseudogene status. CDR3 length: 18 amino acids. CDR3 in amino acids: CASSKAEFLEGSNQPQHF. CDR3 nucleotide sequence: TGTGCCAGCAGCAAAGCTGAATTTCTCGAGGGCAGCAATCAGCCCCAGCATTTT.

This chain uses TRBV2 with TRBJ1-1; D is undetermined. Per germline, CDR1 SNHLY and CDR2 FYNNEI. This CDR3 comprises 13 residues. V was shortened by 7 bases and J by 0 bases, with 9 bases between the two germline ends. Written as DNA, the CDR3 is TGTGCCAGCAACGAGGGTCTGAACACTGAAGCTTTCTTT. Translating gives CASNEGLNTEAFF. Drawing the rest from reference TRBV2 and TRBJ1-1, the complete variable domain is EPEVTQTPSHQVTQMGQEVILRCVPISNHLYFYWYRQILGQKVEFLVSFYNNEISEKSEIFDDQFSVERPDGSNFTLKIRSTKLEDSAMYFCASNEGLNTEAFFGQGTRLTVV.

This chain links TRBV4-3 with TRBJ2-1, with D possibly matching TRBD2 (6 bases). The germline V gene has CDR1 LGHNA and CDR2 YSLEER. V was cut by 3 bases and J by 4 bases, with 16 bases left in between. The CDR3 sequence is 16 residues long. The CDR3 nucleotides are TGCGCCAGCAGCCAGGGACTCCTCGCCACTTACAATGAGCAGTTCTTC. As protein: CASSQGLLATYNEQFF.

CDR3 DNA: TGTGCCAGCTCACCAAAGGGGACTGAAGCTTTCTTT. Protein sequence: CASSPKGTEAFF. The chain has TRBV18 and TRBJ1-1, with a weak D call TRBD1 (5 bases). The CDR3 has 12 residues. V lost 2 bases and J lost 5, with 6 bases in between. CDR1 is KGHSH, CDR2 LQKENI, per germline.

CDR3 nucleotides: TGTGCCAGCAGCCAAGATGGGGAGCGGGGGGGCCCCCACGAGACCCAGTACTTC. This gives the protein CASSQDGERGGPHETQYF. The chain carries TRBV3-1 (or the pseudogene TRBV3-2) and TRBJ2-5; 10 bases map to TRBD2. V trimming: 0 bases; J trimming: 5 bases; junction bases outside the gene matches: 12. Germline V gene data show CDR1 as LGHDT and CDR2 as YNNKEL (reference sequence). This CDR3 has 18 residues.

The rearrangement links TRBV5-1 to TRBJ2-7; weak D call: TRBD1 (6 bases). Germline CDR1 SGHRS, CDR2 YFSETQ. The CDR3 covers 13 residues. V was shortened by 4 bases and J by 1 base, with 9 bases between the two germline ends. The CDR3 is CASSGDTSYEQYF. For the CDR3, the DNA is TGCGCCAGCAGCGGGGACACATCCTACGAGCAGTACTTC.

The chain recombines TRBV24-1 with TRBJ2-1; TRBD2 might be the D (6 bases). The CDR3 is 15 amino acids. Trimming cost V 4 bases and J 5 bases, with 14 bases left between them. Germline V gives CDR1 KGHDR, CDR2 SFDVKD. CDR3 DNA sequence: TGTGCCACCAGTGAGGCCGGGGGACCAAACAATGAGCAGTTCTTC. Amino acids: CATSEAGGPNNEQFF.

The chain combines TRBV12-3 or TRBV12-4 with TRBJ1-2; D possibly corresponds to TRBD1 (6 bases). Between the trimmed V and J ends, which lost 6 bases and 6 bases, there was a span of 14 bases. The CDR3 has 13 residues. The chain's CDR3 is CASRVTGNHGYTF. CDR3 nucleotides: TGTGCCAGCAGGGTCACAGGGAACCATGGCTACACCTTC.

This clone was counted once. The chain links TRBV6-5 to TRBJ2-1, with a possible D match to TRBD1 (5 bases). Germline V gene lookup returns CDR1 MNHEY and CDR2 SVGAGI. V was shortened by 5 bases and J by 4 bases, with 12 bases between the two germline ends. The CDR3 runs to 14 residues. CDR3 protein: CASSRQQVYNEQFF. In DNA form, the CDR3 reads TGTGCCAGCAGTCGTCAACAGGTTTACAATGAGCAGTTCTTC.

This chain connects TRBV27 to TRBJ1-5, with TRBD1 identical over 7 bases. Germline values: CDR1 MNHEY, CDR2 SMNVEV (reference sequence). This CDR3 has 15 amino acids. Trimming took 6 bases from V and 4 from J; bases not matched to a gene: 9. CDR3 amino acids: CASSVRQGRNQPQHF. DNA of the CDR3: TGTGCCAGCAGCGTCAGACAGGGACGGAATCAGCCCCAGCATTTT.

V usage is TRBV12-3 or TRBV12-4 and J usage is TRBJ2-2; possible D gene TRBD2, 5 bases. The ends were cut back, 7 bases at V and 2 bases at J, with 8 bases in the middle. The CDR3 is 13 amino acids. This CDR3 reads CASMDSNTGELFF. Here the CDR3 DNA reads TGTGCCAGCATGGACTCTAACACCGGGGAGCTGTTTTTT.

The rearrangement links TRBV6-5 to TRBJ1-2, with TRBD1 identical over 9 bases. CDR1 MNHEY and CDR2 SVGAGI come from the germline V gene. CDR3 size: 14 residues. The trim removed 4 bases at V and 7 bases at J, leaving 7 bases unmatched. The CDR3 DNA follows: TGTGCCAGCAGTTTTCGGACAGGGGCAGGTGGCTACACCTTC. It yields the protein CASSFRTGAGGYTF.

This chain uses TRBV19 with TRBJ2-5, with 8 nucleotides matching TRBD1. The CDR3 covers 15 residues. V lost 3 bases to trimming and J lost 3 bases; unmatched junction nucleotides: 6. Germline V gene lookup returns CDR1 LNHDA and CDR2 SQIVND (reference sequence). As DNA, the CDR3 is TGTGCCAGTAGTATTCTGGCGACAGGGGAAGAGACCCAGTACTTC. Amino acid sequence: CASSILATGEETQYF.

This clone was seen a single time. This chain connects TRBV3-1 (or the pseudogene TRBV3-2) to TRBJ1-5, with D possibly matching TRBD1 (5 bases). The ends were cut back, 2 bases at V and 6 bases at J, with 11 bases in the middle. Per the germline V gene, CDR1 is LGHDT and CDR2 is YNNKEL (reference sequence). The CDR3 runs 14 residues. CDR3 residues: CASSQSMGRQPQHF. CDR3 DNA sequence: TGTGCCAGCAGCCAAAGTATGGGGCGTCAGCCCCAGCATTTT.

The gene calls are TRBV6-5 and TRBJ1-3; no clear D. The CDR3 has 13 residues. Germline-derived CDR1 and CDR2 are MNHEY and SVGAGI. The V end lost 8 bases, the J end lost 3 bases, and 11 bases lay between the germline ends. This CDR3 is CASEGTGGNTIYF. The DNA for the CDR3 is TGTGCCAGCGAGGGTACGGGTGGAAACACCATATATTTT.

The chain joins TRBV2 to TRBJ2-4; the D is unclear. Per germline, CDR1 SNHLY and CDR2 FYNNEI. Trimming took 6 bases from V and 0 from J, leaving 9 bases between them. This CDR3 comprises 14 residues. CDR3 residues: CASRGPVAKNIQYF. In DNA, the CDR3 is TGTGCCAGCAGGGGTCCCGTAGCCAAAAACATTCAGTACTTC. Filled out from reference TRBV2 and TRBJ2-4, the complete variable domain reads EPEVTQTPSHQVTQMGQEVILRCVPISNHLYFYWYRQILGQKVEFLVSFYNNEISEKSEIFDDQFSVERPDGSNFTLKIRSTKLEDSAMYFCASRGPVAKNIQYFGAGTRLSVL.

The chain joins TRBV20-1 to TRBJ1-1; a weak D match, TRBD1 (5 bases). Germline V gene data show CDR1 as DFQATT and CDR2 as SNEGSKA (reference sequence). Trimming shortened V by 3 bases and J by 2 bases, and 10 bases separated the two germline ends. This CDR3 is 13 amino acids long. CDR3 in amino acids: CSASSRANTEAFF. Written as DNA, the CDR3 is TGCAGTGCTAGTTCCAGGGCTAACACTGAAGCTTTCTTT.

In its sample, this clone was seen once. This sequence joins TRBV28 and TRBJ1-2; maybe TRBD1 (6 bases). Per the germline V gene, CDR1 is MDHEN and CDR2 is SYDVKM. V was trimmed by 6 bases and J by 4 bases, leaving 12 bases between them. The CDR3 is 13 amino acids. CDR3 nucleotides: TGTGCCAGCAGCGACAGGCCTGGCTATGGCTACACCTTC. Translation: CASSDRPGYGYTF.

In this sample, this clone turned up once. CDR3 nucleotide sequence: TGTGCCAGCAGTTACTCAAGGATCGGGGAGCTGTTTTTT. It codes for CASSYSRIGELFF. The chain is built from TRBV6-2 or TRBV6-3 and TRBJ2-2, with no clear D. Germline V gene data show CDR1 as MNHEY and CDR2 as SVGEGT. The CDR3 is made up of 13 amino acids. The V and J ends lost 0 bases and 7 bases respectively, with 6 bases between them.

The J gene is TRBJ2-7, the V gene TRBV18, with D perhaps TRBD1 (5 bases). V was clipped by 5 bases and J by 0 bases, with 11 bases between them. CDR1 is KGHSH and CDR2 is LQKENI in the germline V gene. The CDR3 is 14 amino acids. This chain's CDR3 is CASSDTGYSYEQYF. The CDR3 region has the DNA TGTGCCAGCTCAGACACAGGATACTCCTACGAGCAGTACTTC.

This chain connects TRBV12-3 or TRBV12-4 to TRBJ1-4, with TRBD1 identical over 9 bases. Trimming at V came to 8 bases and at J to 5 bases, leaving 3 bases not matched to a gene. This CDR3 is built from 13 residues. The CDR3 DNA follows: TGTGCCAGCGGGGGACAGGGAAATGAAAAACTGTTTTTT. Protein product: CASGGQGNEKLFF.

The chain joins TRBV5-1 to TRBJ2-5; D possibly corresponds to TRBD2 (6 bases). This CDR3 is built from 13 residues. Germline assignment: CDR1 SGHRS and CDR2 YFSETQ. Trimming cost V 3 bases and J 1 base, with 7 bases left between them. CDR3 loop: CASSSGLQETQYF. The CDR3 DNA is TGCGCCAGCAGCTCGGGACTCCAAGAGACCCAGTACTTC. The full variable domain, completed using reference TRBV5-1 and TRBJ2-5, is KAGVTQTPRYLIKTRGQQVTLSCSPISGHRSVSWYQQTPGQGLQFLFEYFSETQRNKGNFPGRFSGRQFSNSRSEMNVSTLELGDSALYLCASSSGLQETQYFGPGTRLLVL.